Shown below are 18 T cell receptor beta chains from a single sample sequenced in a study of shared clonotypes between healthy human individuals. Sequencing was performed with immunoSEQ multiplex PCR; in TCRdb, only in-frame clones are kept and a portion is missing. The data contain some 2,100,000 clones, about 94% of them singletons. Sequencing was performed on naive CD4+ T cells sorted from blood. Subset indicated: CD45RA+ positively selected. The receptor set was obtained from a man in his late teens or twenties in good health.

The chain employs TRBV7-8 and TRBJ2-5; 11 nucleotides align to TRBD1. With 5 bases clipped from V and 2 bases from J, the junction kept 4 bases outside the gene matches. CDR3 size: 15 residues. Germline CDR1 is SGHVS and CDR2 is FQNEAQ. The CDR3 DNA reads TGTGCCAGCAGCGTGCGGGACAGGGGGCAAGAGACCCAGTACTTC. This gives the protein CASSVRDRGQETQYF. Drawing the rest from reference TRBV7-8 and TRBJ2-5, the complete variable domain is GAGVSQSPRYKVAKRGQDVALRCDPISGHVSLFWYQQALGQGPEFLTYFQNEAQLDKSGLPSDRFFAERPEGSVSTLKIQRTQQEDSAVYLCASSVRDRGQETQYFGPGTRLLVL.

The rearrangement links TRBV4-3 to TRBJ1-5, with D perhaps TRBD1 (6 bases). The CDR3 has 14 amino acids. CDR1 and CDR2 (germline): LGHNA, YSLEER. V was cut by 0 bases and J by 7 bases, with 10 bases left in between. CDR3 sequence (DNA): TGCGCCAGCAGCCAAGACAGGGGTAGACAGCCCCAGCATTTT. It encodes CASSQDRGRQPQHF.

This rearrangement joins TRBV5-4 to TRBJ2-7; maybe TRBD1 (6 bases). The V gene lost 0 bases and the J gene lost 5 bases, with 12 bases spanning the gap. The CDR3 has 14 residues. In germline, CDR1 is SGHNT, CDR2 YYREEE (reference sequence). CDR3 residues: CASSLDREFHEQYF. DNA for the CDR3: TGTGCCAGCAGCTTGGACAGGGAATTCCACGAGCAGTACTTC.

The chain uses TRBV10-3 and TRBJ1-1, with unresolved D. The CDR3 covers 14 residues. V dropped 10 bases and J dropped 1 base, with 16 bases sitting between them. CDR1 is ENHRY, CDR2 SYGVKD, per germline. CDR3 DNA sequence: TGTGCCAGCACCCATCCGGGAACGAACACTGAAGCTTTCTTT. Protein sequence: CASTHPGTNTEAFF.

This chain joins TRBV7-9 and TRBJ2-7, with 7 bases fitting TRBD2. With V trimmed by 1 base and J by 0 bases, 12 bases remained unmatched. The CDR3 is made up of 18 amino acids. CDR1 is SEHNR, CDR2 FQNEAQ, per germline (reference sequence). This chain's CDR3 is CASSLEGRLAEHSYEQYF. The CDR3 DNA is TGTGCCAGCAGCTTAGAAGGGCGGCTAGCGGAGCACTCCTACGAGCAGTACTTC.

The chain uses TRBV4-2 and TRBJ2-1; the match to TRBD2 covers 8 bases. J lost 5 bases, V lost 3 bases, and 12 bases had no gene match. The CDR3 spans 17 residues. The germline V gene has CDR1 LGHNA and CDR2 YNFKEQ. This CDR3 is CASSQGYPGGNDNEQFF. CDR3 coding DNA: TGTGCCAGCAGCCAGGGTTATCCGGGGGGGAATGACAATGAGCAGTTCTTC.

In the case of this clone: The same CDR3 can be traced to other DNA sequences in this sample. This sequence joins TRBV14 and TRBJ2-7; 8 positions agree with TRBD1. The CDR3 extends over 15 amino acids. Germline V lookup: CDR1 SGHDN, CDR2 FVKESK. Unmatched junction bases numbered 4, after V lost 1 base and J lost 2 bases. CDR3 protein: CASSQAGTGPYEQYF. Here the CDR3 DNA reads TGTGCCAGCAGCCAAGCTGGGACAGGTCCCTACGAGCAGTACTTC.

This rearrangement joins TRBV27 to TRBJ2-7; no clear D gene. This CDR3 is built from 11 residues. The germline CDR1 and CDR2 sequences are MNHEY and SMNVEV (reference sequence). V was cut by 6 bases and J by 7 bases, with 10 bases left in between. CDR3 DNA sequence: TGTGCCAGCAGGTTAACGTGGGAGCAGTACTTC. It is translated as CASRLTWEQYF.

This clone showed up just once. CDR3 protein: CASHRRDGYEQYF. As DNA, the CDR3 is TGTGCCAGCCACCGAAGGGACGGCTACGAGCAGTACTTC. The chain is built from TRBV28 and TRBJ2-7; either TRBD1 or TRBD2 may supply D (5 bases each). Trimming cost V 8 bases and J 3 bases, with 14 bases left between them. CDR1 MDHEN and CDR2 SYDVKM come from the germline V gene. The CDR3 is 13 residues long.

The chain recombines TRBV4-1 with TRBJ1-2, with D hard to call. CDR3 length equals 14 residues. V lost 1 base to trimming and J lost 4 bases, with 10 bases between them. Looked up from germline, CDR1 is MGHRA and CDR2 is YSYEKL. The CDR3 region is CASSQAGLPYGYTF. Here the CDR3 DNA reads TGCGCCAGCAGCCAAGCTGGGTTACCCTATGGCTACACCTTC.

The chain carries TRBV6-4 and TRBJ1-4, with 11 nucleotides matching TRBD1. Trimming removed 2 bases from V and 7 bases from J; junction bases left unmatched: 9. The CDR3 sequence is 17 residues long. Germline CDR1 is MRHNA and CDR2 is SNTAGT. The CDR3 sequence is CASSDRRTGGPGEKLFF. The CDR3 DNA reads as TGTGCCAGCAGTGACCGACGGACAGGGGGCCCCGGTGAAAAACTGTTTTTT.

The CDR3, as DNA: TGTGCCACCAGCAGAGAAACAGGTTTTCAGCCCCAGCATTTT. Amino acid sequence: CATSRETGFQPQHF. The V and J genes are TRBV15 and TRBJ1-5; the D gene is possibly TRBD1 (5 bases). Per the germline V gene, CDR1 is LNHNV and CDR2 is YYDKDF (reference sequence). V lost 0 bases and J lost 6, with 9 bases in between. The CDR3 is 14 amino acids.

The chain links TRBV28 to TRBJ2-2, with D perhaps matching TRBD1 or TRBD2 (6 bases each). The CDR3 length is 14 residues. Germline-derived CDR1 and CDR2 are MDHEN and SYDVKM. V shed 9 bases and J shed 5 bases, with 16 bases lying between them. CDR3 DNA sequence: TGTGCCAGTAAGGGGGGCGCTGAGACCGGGGAGCTGTTTTTT. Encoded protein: CASKGGAETGELFF.

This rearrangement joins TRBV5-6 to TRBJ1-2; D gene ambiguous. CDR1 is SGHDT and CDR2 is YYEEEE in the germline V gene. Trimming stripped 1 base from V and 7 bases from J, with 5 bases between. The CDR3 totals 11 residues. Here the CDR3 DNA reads TGTGCCAGCAGCTTGATGGCTGGCTACACCTTC. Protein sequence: CASSLMAGYTF. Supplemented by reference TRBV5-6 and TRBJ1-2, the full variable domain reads DAGVTQSPTHLIKTRGQQVTLRCSPKSGHDTVSWYQQALGQGPQFIFQYYEEEERQRGNFPDRFSGHQFPNYSSELNVNALLLGDSALYLCASSLMAGYTFGSGTRLTVV.

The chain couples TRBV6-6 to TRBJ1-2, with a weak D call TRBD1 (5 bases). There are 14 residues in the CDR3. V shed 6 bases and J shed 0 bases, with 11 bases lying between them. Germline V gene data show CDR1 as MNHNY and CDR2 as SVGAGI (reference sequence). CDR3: CASSRVRANYGYTF. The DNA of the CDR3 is TGTGCCAGCAGCAGGGTTCGAGCTAACTATGGCTACACCTTC.

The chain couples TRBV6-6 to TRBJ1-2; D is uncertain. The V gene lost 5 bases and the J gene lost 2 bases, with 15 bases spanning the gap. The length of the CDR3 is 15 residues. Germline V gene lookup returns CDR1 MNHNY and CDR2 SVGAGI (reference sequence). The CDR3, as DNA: TGTGCCAGCAGTATATCCCGGACGGGGAACTATGGCTACACCTTC. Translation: CASSISRTGNYGYTF.

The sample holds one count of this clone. In nucleotides, the CDR3 is TGTGCCAGCAGCACCCCCATCGGGCAGGGACTGGGAGTCACTGAAGCTTTCTTT. This gives the protein CASSTPIGQGLGVTEAFF. The chain employs TRBV7-2 and TRBJ1-1, with TRBD1 as a possible D gene (5 bases). Deletions cut 5 bases from V and 4 bases from J, with 26 bases between. Per germline, CDR1 SGHTA and CDR2 FQGNSA. The CDR3 length is 18 residues.

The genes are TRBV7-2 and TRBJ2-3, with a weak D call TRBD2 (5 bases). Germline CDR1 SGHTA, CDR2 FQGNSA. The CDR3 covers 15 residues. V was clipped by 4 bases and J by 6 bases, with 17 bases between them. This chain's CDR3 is CASSSSRGSWDTQYF. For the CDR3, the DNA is TGTGCCAGCAGCTCCTCTAGAGGGAGTTGGGATACGCAGTATTTT.